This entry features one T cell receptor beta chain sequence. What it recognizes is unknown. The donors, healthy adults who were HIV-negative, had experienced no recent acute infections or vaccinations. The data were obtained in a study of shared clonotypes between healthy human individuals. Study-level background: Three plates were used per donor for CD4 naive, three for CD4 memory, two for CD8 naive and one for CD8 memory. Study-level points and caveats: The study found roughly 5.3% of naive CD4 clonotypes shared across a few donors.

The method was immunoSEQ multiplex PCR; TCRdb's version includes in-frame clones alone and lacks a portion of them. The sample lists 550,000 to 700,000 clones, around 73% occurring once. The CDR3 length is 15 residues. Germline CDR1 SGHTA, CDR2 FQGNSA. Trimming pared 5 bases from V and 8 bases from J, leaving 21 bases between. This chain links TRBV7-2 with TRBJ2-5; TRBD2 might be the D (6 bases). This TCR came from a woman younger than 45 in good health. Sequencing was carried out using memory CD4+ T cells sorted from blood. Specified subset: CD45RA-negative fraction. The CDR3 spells CASSPLGSGATTQYF. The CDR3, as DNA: TGTGCCAGCAGCCCCCTGGGTAGCGGAGCGACTACCCAGTACTTC.